This TCR beta chain was identified during a study of early T cells in non-severe SARS-CoV-2 infection. On the study more broadly: Chains from this unsorted whole-blood bulk RNA could not be paired.

Researchers attached unique molecular identifiers to individual cDNA molecules. TCRdb recomputed calls from the 5' RACE reads with MiXCR, one row per CDR3 protein. The table has about 100,000 distinct CDR3 sequences, around 10% seen once. The CDR3 contains 15 residues. Trimming at V came to 1 base and at J to 5 bases, leaving 5 bases not matched to a gene. Germline assignment: CDR1 MGHRA and CDR2 YSYEKL. The study, taken as a whole, reports: VDJdb matches were skewed toward anti-spike CD8 T cell responses.

Points on this clonotype: Antigen: not known.

The chain couples TRBV4-1 to TRBJ1-5; 7 bases agree with TRBD1. The TCR sequence derives from an adult who was a healthcare worker with PCR-confirmed SARS-CoV-2 infection or an uninfected control (not recorded which). Sample: whole blood. The CDR3 protein is CASSQGQGVHQPQHF. For the CDR3, the DNA is TGCGCCAGCAGCCAAGGACAGGGAGTCCATCAGCCCCAGCATTTT.